This TCR beta chain was obtained from a study of graft-versus-host responses after intestinal transplantation. The CDR3 totals 15 residues. J was trimmed by 4 bases and V by 4 bases; bases with no gene match: 9. CDR1 and CDR2 (germline): MNHEY, SMNVEV (reference sequence). Data came from immunoSEQ multiplex PCR; TCRdb stores just in-frame clones and leaves some out. The sample shows around 88,000 clones, approximately 89% of them seen only once. Points on this clone: Its antigen is as yet unknown.

The chain uses TRBV27 and TRBJ2-7; the match to TRBD1 covers 8 bases. This sequence was found in a human donor who was the organ donor for an intestinal transplant. Sequenced material: unstimulated CD8+ T cells sorted from spleen or lymph node cells, taken before transplant. CDR3 protein: CASSYGAGGQYEQYF. For the CDR3, the DNA is TGTGCCAGCAGTTACGGGGCAGGGGGCCAGTACGAGCAGTACTTC.